Here is one T cell receptor (beta chain) with its context. This CDR3 comprises 14 residues. This sample is part of a study of blood T cell repertoires in COVID-19. Study as a whole: PBMCs, B-cell-depleted T cells, or T cells were the source of the cDNA or gDNA that made up the material.

TCRdb's copy holds only in-frame clones and misses some; the assay was immunoSEQ multiplex PCR. The table has fewer than 400,000 clones, about 85% seen once. The TCR sequence derives from a woman aged 18-29 years with acute or convalescent COVID-19. The sample consisted of peripheral blood. The chain joins TRBV21-1 to TRBJ1-2. TRBV21-1 is given as a pseudogene. The CDR3 loop is CARTNEAENYGYTF. For the CDR3, the DNA is TGTGCCAGGACTAACGAGGCAGAAAACTATGGCTACACCTTC.